This T cell receptor beta chain was recorded in a study of Graves' ophthalmopathy and Graves' hyperthyroidism listed by TCRdb under 2018. As for the study more broadly: Peripheral blood was collected at initial diagnosis, prior to any treatment. To tell Graves' ophthalmopathy apart from Graves' hyperthyroidism, and to predict which patients would progress to ophthalmopathy, the study relied on TCR beta repertoire signatures. In total, approximately 130 blood samples were TCR-sequenced: some 43 ophthalmopathy, 75 hyperthyroidism and approximately 17 hyperthyroidism-to-ophthalmopathy patients. To explore V-J signatures that separate ophthalmopathy from hyperthyroidism, a discovery set of about a hundred patients was enrolled, consisting of roughly 45 with ophthalmopathy and about 60 with stable hyperthyroidism. For independent validation, a separate cohort was made up of 18 to 20 hyperthyroidism patients plus 17 patients who later progressed from hyperthyroidism to ophthalmopathy. In several hyperthyroidism patients, the T-cell repertoires found in thyroid tissue were compared with those found in blood. Following sample collection, hyperthyroidism patients were given methimazole at a starting dose of 30 mg daily, and ophthalmopathy patients were given high-dose intravenous methylprednisolone.

In the germline V gene, CDR1 corresponds to ENHRY and CDR2 to SYGVKD. After removal of 9 bases from V and 2 bases from J, the junction retains 3 bases not matched to a gene. Including cysteine and phenylalanine, the CDR3 has 13 amino acids. Just the 39-base CDR3 DNA is kept, in frame starting at base 1. Ophthalmopathy patients had moderately to severely active disease, Clinical Activity Score of at least 3, NOSPECS grade of at least 4, and disease duration under 3 months. Patients were excluded if they had other autoimmune diseases, uncontrolled infections, pregnancy or lactation. Diagnosis was based on clinical symptoms, serum thyroxine, TRAb, thyroid ultrasound and orbital computed tomography. Ficoll-Paque density gradient centrifugation was used to isolate PBMCs from around 10 ml of fresh peripheral blood. Total RNA was extracted using Trizol reagent, and RNA quality was checked on an Agilent 2100 Bioanalyzer.

General findings and caveats noted by the study authors: No statistical method was used to predetermine the sample size, and group allocation was not hidden from the investigators. Most of the expanded thyroid clonotypes with a frequency above 0.001 were also detected in blood, and it was suggested that the thyroid immune response may be reflected by blood repertoires. The 13-signature model separated ophthalmopathy from stable hyperthyroidism with approximately 90% sensitivity and roughly 84% specificity in cross-validation, and 80%/75% in the test set. In validation, the model predicted ophthalmopathy progression with about 70% sensitivity and 72.22% specificity; some 13 predicted patients were CT-confirmed with GO in a median of about 6.1 months.

For repertoire sequencing, the TCR beta CDR3 regions were amplified from RNA transcripts. The first round of RT-PCR was done with HTBI primers and the Qiagen OneStep RT-PCR kit, and was followed by a second round of multiplex PCR, then size selection and purification. Libraries were sequenced paired-end with 100 bp reads on an Illumina HiSeq2000. Regarding the original processing steps: SOAPnuke was used for read processing, and reads with adapters, uncalled bases, a mean Phred below 15, or no exact constant-primer or identifier match were discarded. High-quality paired reads were merged with COPE v1.2.5. Unique nucleotide sequences were defined as clonotypes and aligned to IMGT TRB V, D and J references using MiTCR v1.1. Analysis was restricted to V-J combinations with a frequency above 0.0001, which covered roughly 99% of repertoires. A TCR clonal expansion and chaos score per V-J combination was defined as the ratio of F50 clonal expansion to chaos observed in the TCRdist matrix. Welch's t-statistics and random forest were used to narrow the features down to 13 V-J combinations, which were then fed into a naive Bayes classifier. The Morisita-Horn index was used to measure how similar the thyroid and blood repertoires were. TCRdb took the public reads, trimmed them with fastp at Q25, ran MiXCR for clone calling and kept in-frame beta chains. Each entry is one CDR3 protein sequence, shown with its most common DNA and genes. In this record, the V and J calls reflect TCRdb's handling and not the investigators' own analysis. This sample is represented by roughly 700,000 distinct CDR3 sequences; 40% of them were singletons. In total, the top ten clones hold 40% to 45% of the sample.

This clonotype has at least ten counts. This receptor's antigen is unknown. Base qualities were left out, and no much larger clone turns up one base away. The sequence came from an adult man with Graves' ophthalmopathy. Recombination linked TRBV10-3 to TRBJ1-1; TRBD1 lines up with 10 middle nucleotides. The sequenced material came from peripheral blood. The CDR3 reads CAIRDRGNTEAFF. The DNA sequence is given as TGTGCCATAAGGGACAGGGGCAACACTGAAGCTTTCTTT.